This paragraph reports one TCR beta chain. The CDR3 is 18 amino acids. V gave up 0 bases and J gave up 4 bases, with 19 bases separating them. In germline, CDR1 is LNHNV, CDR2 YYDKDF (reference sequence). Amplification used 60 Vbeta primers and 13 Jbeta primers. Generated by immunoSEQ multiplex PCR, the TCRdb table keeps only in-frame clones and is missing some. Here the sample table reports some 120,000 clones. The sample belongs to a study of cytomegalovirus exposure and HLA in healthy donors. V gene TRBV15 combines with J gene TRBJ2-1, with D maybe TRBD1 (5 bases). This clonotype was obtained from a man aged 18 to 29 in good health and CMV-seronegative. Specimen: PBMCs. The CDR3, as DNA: TGTGCCACCAGCAGAGATGATCAGGGTCCAGCCCGATACAATGAGCAGTTCTTC. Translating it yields CATSRDDQGPARYNEQFF.